These 8 T cell receptor beta chains came from one sample sequenced in a study of blood T cell repertoires in COVID-19. Assay: immunoSEQ multiplex PCR; the TCRdb copy retains only in-frame clones and omits some. Here the sample spans roughly 250,000 clones, around 80% being singletons. Sequenced: peripheral blood. The origin of the receptors is a human donor in a cohort sampled during active COVID-19.

This sequence joins TRBV19 and TRBJ1-1; 7 nucleotides match TRBD1. Germline CDR1 reads LNHDA; CDR2 reads SQIVND (reference sequence). This CDR3 has 16 residues. The junction had 10 bases not matched to a gene; V was cut back by 5 bases and J by 1 base. The CDR3 bases are TGTGCCAGTAGTCCGGGACAGCCAAGGGGGAACACTGAAGCTTTCTTT. Its protein product is CASSPGQPRGNTEAFF.

This clone was seen more than once but under ten times. V usage is TRBV19 and J usage is TRBJ1-2, with TRBD1 matching 8 bases. CDR3 length equals 13 residues. The ends lost 7 bases at V and 7 bases at J; junction bases unmatched: 8. CDR1 is LNHDA, CDR2 SQIVND, per germline (reference sequence). CDR3 region: CASTPGGLGGYTF. DNA of the CDR3: TGTGCCAGTACCCCAGGGGGCCTCGGTGGCTACACCTTC. The full variable domain, completed using reference TRBV19 and TRBJ1-2, is DGGITQSPKYLFRKEGQNVTLSCEQNLNHDAMYWYRQDPGQGLRLIYYSQIVNDFQKGDIAEGYSVSREKKESFPLTVTSAQKNPTAFYLCASTPGGLGGYTFGSGTRLTVV.

Only a few counts were recorded for this clone. The rearrangement uses TRBV7-2 and TRBJ1-2, with 8 positions matching TRBD1. The V gene end was trimmed by 3 bases and the J gene end by 3 bases; junction bases not matched to a gene: 3. The CDR3 is 14 amino acids. From germline, CDR1 is SGHTA and CDR2 FQGNSA. CDR3 DNA sequence: TGTGCCAGCAGCTTCACGACAGGGGACTATGGCTACACCTTC. It encodes CASSFTTGDYGYTF.

This clone was observed a few times. The chain carries TRBV2 and TRBJ2-3; TRBD2 is a possible D gene (5 bases). The V gene lost 6 bases and the J gene lost 1 base, with 8 bases spanning the gap. The CDR3 extends over 13 amino acids. Germline V gene data show CDR1 as SNHLY and CDR2 as FYNNEI. The CDR3 loop is CASSGEGTDTQYF. Written as DNA, the CDR3 is TGTGCCAGCAGCGGGGAAGGCACAGATACGCAGTATTTT.

The chain uses TRBV6-4 and TRBJ2-1, with 14 bases matching TRBD2. CDR1 is MRHNA and CDR2 is SNTAGT in the germline V gene. J gave up 1 base and V 7 bases, and 12 bases lay outside the gene matches. This CDR3 has 19 residues. CDR3 in DNA: TGTGCCAGCACCCACCCCGGGACTAGCGGGGGACATTCCTACAATGAGCAGTTCTTC. It yields the protein CASTHPGTSGGHSYNEQFF.

The chain recombines TRBV6-5 with TRBJ1-3, with 7 bases fitting TRBD1. The CDR3 covers 14 residues. J was trimmed by 3 bases and V by 7 bases; bases with no gene match: 6. CDR1 and CDR2 (germline): MNHEY, SVGAGI. The CDR3 here is CASTLQGLGNTIYF. The CDR3 DNA reads as TGTGCCAGCACTTTACAGGGGCTTGGAAACACCATATATTTT.

The V call is TRBV6-5, the J call TRBJ1-3, with D maybe TRBD1 (6 bases). Trimming cost V 0 bases and J 7 bases, with 13 bases left between them. Germline assignment: CDR1 MNHEY and CDR2 SVGAGI. The CDR3 sequence is 15 residues long. This CDR3 reads CASSYSTGGSNTIYF. DNA of the CDR3: TGTGCCAGCAGTTACTCGACGGGGGGCTCGAACACCATATATTTT.

Only one count was recorded for this clone. J is TRBJ2-1 and V is TRBV10-1, with 9 positions matching TRBD2. This CDR3 contains 14 residues. In germline, CDR1 is WNHNN, CDR2 SYGVQD (reference sequence). V dropped 10 bases and J dropped 5; count of bases not matched to a gene: 9. CDR3 sequence (DNA): TGCGCCACCTCTGAGATAGCGGGAGACAATGAGCAGTTCTTC. It translates to CATSEIAGDNEQFF.